This TCR beta chain was found in a study of T cell responses to AZD1222 COVID-19 vaccine. The CDR3 sequence is 14 residues long. The ends were cut back, 4 bases at V and 1 base at J, with 10 bases in the middle. In germline, CDR1 is SEHNR, CDR2 FQNEAQ (reference sequence). Profiling relied on immunoSEQ multiplex PCR, and the TCRdb table lists in-frame clones only, not all of them. The sample has around 58,000 clones; 89% are singletons. Whole-study findings and limits: Only a handful of AZD1222 recipients tested seropositive at baseline. Clonal diversity was possibly underestimated, and the donors were mostly white British, with more females.

To note about this clone: Antigen specificity is unknown.

The V call is TRBV7-9, the J call TRBJ1-1; D is unresolved. This sample comprised peripheral blood, obtained 28 days after the second AZD1222 dose. The sequence came from an adult who received the AZD1222 COVID-19 vaccine. CDR3 region: CASSSVPENTEAFF. The CDR3 region has the DNA TGTGCCAGCAGCTCGGTACCGGAGAACACTGAAGCTTTCTTT.